This record concerns one TCR beta chain sequence. The antigen remains undetermined. These data are taken from a study of cytomegalovirus exposure and HLA in healthy donors. Study results and caveats: As a later analysis showed, a missense DCLRE1C variant was linked to trimming of TCR beta V- and J-genes. Per a prior analysis, the majority of TCR beta V segments were productive roughly 90% or roughly 30% of the time. Later on, analysis showed that most CMV-associated TCR beta chains appeared to be HLA-restricted.

Primers for the PCR totalled 60 Vbeta and 13 Jbeta. Profiled with immunoSEQ multiplex PCR; TCRdb holds only in-frame clones, not every one. The table has about 150,000 clones, 75% to 85% seen once. The CDR3 length is 16 residues. The germline gives CDR1 SGHRS, CDR2 YFSETQ. Trimming cost V 10 bases and J 1 base; bases outside gene matches: 13. The chain couples TRBV5-1 to TRBJ1-1, with 10 bases that match TRBD1. The sequenced sample consisted of PBMCs. This TCR was sampled from a man aged 25 to 40 in good health and CMV-seropositive. The CDR3 region has the DNA TGCGCCTCCTCCGGGACAGGGGAAGGGTCGAACACTGAAGCTTTCTTT. Its protein product is CASSGTGEGSNTEAFF.